These 23 T cell receptor beta chains originate from one sample sequenced in a study of CD8+ T cells in alopecia areata. Sequencing relied on a cDNA template that was reverse transcribed from extracted RNA. Only in-frame clones appear in the TCRdb table, and some are missing; sequencing was by immunoSEQ multiplex PCR. The profile shows fewer than 110,000 clones, 65% to 90% of them singletons. The treatment here: oral pan-JAK inhibitor, 5-10 mg twice daily. Sequencing was performed on CD8+ T cells sorted from blood, taken around week 30, from a patient treated with tofacitinib. Receptors originate from a human donor with alopecia areata.

V usage is TRBV4-1 and J usage is TRBJ1-1; 11 bases agree with TRBD1. This CDR3 has 16 residues. The germline V gene encodes CDR1 MGHRA and CDR2 YSYEKL. V was pared by 4 bases and J by 0 bases, with 4 bases of the junction left unmatched. In DNA, the CDR3 is TGCGCCAGCAGCCCGGGGACAGGGGGTTTGAACACTGAAGCTTTCTTT. The encoded protein is CASSPGTGGLNTEAFF.

The chain carries TRBV2 and TRBJ1-5; possibly TRBD1 for D (5 bases). Between the trimmed V and J ends, which lost 8 bases and 4 bases, there was a span of 12 bases. CDR1 SNHLY and CDR2 FYNNEI come from the germline V gene. CDR3 length equals 13 residues. The CDR3 DNA sequence: TGTGCCAGCTACCTGGGGGGGAATCAGCCCCAGCATTTT. Protein: CASYLGGNQPQHF.

The gene calls are TRBV5-4 and TRBJ1-2; D uncertain. There are 14 residues in the CDR3. Germline CDR1 SGHNT, CDR2 YYREEE (reference sequence). V gave up 3 bases and J gave up 4 bases, with 13 bases separating them. This CDR3 reads CASSSPSRGYGYTF. The DNA for the CDR3 is TGTGCCAGCAGCTCCCCCTCCCGTGGCTATGGCTACACCTTC.

This clone has more than one count but fewer than ten. V gene TRBV5-4 combines with J gene TRBJ1-4; no definite D call. The CDR3 runs 12 residues. Germline lookup yields CDR1 SGHNT and CDR2 YYREEE (reference sequence). The ends were cut back, 4 bases at V and 12 bases at J, with 13 bases in the middle. CDR3 sequence reads: CASSRDSRELFF. Written as DNA, the CDR3 is TGTGCCAGCAGCCGAGACTCTAGAGAACTGTTTTTT.

The chain links TRBV19 to TRBJ2-2; 10 positions match TRBD2. This CDR3 has 14 residues. V gave up 6 bases and J gave up 6 bases; unmatched junction bases: 4. Per the germline V gene, CDR1 is LNHDA and CDR2 is SQIVND (reference sequence). The CDR3 DNA reads TGTGCCAGTAGCGGGACTAGCGTATCCGGGGAGCTGTTTTTT. Protein product: CASSGTSVSGELFF.

This clone was recorded a few times. V gene TRBV29-1 combines with J gene TRBJ2-7; possible D gene TRBD1, 5 bases. Germline V gene data show CDR1 as SQVTM and CDR2 as ANQGSEA. This CDR3 contains 14 residues. The V end lost 3 bases, the J end lost 2 bases, and 14 bases lay between the germline ends. The CDR3 here is CSVEYAGATYEQYF. Written as DNA, the CDR3 is TGCAGCGTTGAGTACGCTGGGGCGACCTACGAGCAGTACTTC.

The J gene is TRBJ1-1, the V gene TRBV4-1; D unresolved. Germline values: CDR1 MGHRA, CDR2 YSYEKL. The V gene lost 8 bases and the J gene lost 1 base, with 11 bases spanning the gap. The CDR3 loop spans 13 amino acids. The CDR3 region is CASALQPNTEAFF. The CDR3 DNA reads as TGCGCCAGCGCCCTCCAACCGAACACTGAAGCTTTCTTT.

The chain links TRBV25-1 to TRBJ2-2; 9 nucleotides agree with TRBD1. This CDR3 region has 16 residues. The J segment lost 6 bases and the V segment lost 1 base, leaving 6 bases of the junction unmatched. CDR1 MGHDK and CDR2 SYGVNS come from the germline V gene. The CDR3: CASSELRDRAAGELFF. The CDR3 DNA is TGTGCCAGCAGTGAATTACGGGACAGGGCAGCCGGGGAGCTGTTTTTT.

Details on this clone: At one boundary the junction diverges from the germline segment, which might be a read error. The chain carries TRBV9 and TRBJ2-1, with D maybe TRBD2 (6 bases). Germline V gene sequence: CDR1 SGDLS, CDR2 YYNGEE. There are 18 residues in the CDR3. The CDR3 sequence is CAGSVEAGFRAEYNEQFF. CDR3 coding DNA: TGTGCCGGCAGCGTAGAGGCGGGATTTCGGGCAGAATACAATGAGCAGTTCTTC.

This sequence joins TRBV6-1 and TRBJ1-2, with unresolved D. Germline values: CDR1 MNHNS, CDR2 SASEGT. The CDR3 length is 14 residues. Trimming took off 1 base at V and 0 bases at J, with 6 bases between the two ends. In DNA form, the CDR3 reads TGTGCCAGCAGTGAAGTCACAGCTAACTATGGCTACACCTTC. It is translated as CASSEVTANYGYTF.

The V and J genes are TRBV6-4 and TRBJ2-1, with a possible D match to TRBD1 (5 bases). The CDR3 loop spans 16 amino acids. V gave up 4 bases and J gave up 0 bases, with 13 bases separating them. Germline assignment: CDR1 MRHNA and CDR2 SNTAGT. CDR3 region: CASSATGPSSYNEQFF. CDR3 nucleotide sequence: TGTGCCAGCAGTGCTACAGGTCCTAGCTCCTACAATGAGCAGTTCTTC.

This clone has only one observation. This specimen includes other DNA sequences encoding the same CDR3. The CDR3 spells CASSLQGNYGYTF. CDR3 nucleotide sequence: TGTGCCAGCAGTTTGCAGGGGAACTATGGCTACACCTTC. The chain joins TRBV27 to TRBJ1-2; possible D gene TRBD1, 6 bases. This CDR3 spans 13 amino acids. The V end was cut by 3 bases, the J end by 2 bases, with 7 bases between. The germline CDR1 and CDR2 sequences are MNHEY and SMNVEV (reference sequence).

The V and J genes are TRBV2 and TRBJ2-7, with D perhaps matching TRBD2 (5 bases). The CDR3 covers 17 residues. Trimming left V 3 bases short and J 0 bases short, with 18 bases between. Germline values: CDR1 SNHLY, CDR2 FYNNEI. The CDR3 DNA sequence: TGTGCCAGCAGTGATATGGAGGCCGGTCCAGTCTCCTACGAGCAGTACTTC. Protein sequence: CASSDMEAGPVSYEQYF.

J is TRBJ2-7 and V is TRBV25-1; 7 bases fit TRBD1. The CDR3 totals 13 residues. Germline V gene lookup returns CDR1 MGHDK and CDR2 SYGVNS. V was clipped by 3 bases and J by 3 bases; unmatched bases: 2. The CDR3 here is CASSDWDSYEQYF. The DNA for the CDR3 is TGTGCCAGCAGTGACTGGGACAGCTACGAGCAGTACTTC.

The rearrangement uses TRBV6-1 and TRBJ2-1; D remains unclear. V lost 6 bases and J lost 0, with 6 bases in between. The V gene's germline CDR1 is MNHNS and CDR2 SASEGT. The CDR3 is 13 residues long. This CDR3 reads CASRRSSYNEQFF. In DNA form, the CDR3 reads TGTGCCAGCAGGAGGAGCTCCTACAATGAGCAGTTCTTC.

The V and J genes are TRBV30 and TRBJ1-1; D not resolved. The germline V gene encodes CDR1 GTSNPN and CDR2 SVGIG (reference sequence). CDR3 size: 15 residues. V was pared by 2 bases and J by 7 bases, with 20 bases between. CDR3 in DNA: TGTGCCTGGAGTCAGCCCATTGACTCCCTGGGTGAAGCTTTCTTT. Protein sequence: CAWSQPIDSLGEAFF. Variable domain in full (rest from reference TRBV30 and TRBJ1-1): SQTIHQWPATLVQPVGSPLSLECTVEGTSNPNLYWYRQAAGRGLQLLFYSVGIGQISSEVPQNLSASRPQDRQFILSSKKLLLSDSGFYLCAWSQPIDSLGEAFFGQGTRLTVV.

The chain employs TRBV29-1 and TRBJ1-2; 12 bases fit TRBD1. Trimming removed 8 bases from V and 10 bases from J; junction bases left unmatched: 5. CDR3 size: 11 residues. Germline CDR1 and CDR2: SQVTM and ANQGSEA. CDR3 nucleotide sequence: TGCAGCACGGGACAGGGGGCCATCTACACCTTC. Amino acid sequence: CSTGQGAIYTF.

This chain connects TRBV5-6 to TRBJ2-7; the D is unclear. Germline V lookup: CDR1 SGHDT, CDR2 YYEEEE. This CDR3 is built from 14 residues. The V end lost 0 bases, the J end lost 6 bases, and 13 bases lay between the germline ends. This chain's CDR3 is CASSLGDSYFEQYF. CDR3 in DNA: TGTGCCAGCAGCTTGGGGGATTCCTACTTCGAGCAGTACTTC.

This chain uses TRBV9 with TRBJ1-2, with D perhaps TRBD1 (5 bases). Germline lookup yields CDR1 SGDLS and CDR2 YYNGEE. This CDR3 has 13 amino acids. V dropped 4 bases and J dropped 8 bases, with 15 bases sitting between them. CDR3: CASSPSSGGGYTF. In DNA, the CDR3 is TGTGCCAGCAGCCCCTCTTCGGGGGGGGGCTACACCTTC.

The gene calls are TRBV5-1 and TRBJ2-3; possible D gene TRBD1, 5 bases. The germline gives CDR1 SGHRS, CDR2 YFSETQ. The CDR3 totals 15 residues. The germline V and J ends were trimmed by 4 bases and 0 bases, with 12 bases remaining between them. CDR3 sequence: CASSGGHSSTDTQYF. Here the CDR3 DNA reads TGCGCCAGCAGCGGCGGACACTCTAGCACAGATACGCAGTATTTT.

The chain has TRBV5-1 and TRBJ2-5; D is unclear. The V gene lost 5 bases and the J gene lost 5 bases, with 7 bases spanning the gap. The CDR3 loop spans 11 amino acids. CDR1 SGHRS and CDR2 YFSETQ come from the germline V gene. In nucleotides, the CDR3 is TGCGCCAGCAGTGAGAAGGAGACCCAGTACTTC. Residues: CASSEKETQYF.

This sequence joins TRBV19 and TRBJ1-1, with D perhaps TRBD1 (6 bases). Trimming shortened V by 5 bases and J by 4 bases, and 20 bases separated the two germline ends. The germline CDR1 and CDR2 sequences are LNHDA and SQIVND (reference sequence). The CDR3 runs 16 residues. The CDR3 loop is CASSQYGQTPSTEAFF. The CDR3 bases are TGTGCCAGTAGTCAATACGGACAGACCCCGAGCACTGAAGCTTTCTTT.

The chain combines TRBV27 with TRBJ2-1; D gene ambiguous. The V gene's germline CDR1 is MNHEY and CDR2 SMNVEV (reference sequence). The CDR3 has 16 amino acids. Trimming shortened V by 0 bases and J by 2 bases, and 11 bases separated the two germline ends. DNA for the CDR3: TGTGCCAGCAGTTTATCCCCCGATAGGCCCTACAATGAGCAGTTCTTC. Amino acid sequence: CASSLSPDRPYNEQFF.